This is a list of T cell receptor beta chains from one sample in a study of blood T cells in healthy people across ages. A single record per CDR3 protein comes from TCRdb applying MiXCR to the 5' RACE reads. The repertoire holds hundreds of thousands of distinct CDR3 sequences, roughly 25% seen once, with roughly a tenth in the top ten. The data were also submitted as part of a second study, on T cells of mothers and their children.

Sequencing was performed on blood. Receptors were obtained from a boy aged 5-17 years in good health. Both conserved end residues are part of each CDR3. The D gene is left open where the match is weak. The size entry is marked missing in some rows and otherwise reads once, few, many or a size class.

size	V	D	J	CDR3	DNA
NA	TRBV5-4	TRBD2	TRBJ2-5	CASSLAGIAGVQYF	TGTGCCAGCAGCTTGGCCGGGATAGCGGGAGTGCAGTACTTC
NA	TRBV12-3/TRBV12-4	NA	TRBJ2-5	CASSLEAYTQETQYF	TGTGCCAGCAGTTTAGAAGCCTACACACAAGAGACCCAGTACTTC
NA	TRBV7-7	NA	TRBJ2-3	CASSPRTGGATQYF	TGTGCTAGCAGCCCACGGACAGGCGGGGCTACGCAGTATTTT
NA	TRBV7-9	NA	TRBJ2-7	CASSLEGQQYF	TGTGCCAGCAGCTTAGAGGGACAGCAGTACTTC
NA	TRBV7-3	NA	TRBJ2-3	CASSLIQTDTQYF	TGTGCCAGCAGCTTAATCCAGACAGATACGCAGTATTTT
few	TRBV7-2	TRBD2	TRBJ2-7	CASTSSAGDSPEQYF	TGTGCCAGCACGTCTTCGGCGGGGGATAGCCCCGAGCAGTACTTC
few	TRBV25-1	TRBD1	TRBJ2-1	CASSAPGQDSSEQFF	TGTGCCAGCAGTGCCCCAGGACAGGATTCAAGTGAGCAGTTCTTC
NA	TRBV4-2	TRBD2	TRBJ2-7	CASSQRAGEFYEQYF	TGTGCCAGCAGCCAAAGAGCGGGGGAGTTCTACGAGCAGTACTTC
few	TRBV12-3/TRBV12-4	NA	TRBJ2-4	CASTLGARINIQYF	TGTGCCAGCACCCTCGGGGCCAGGATAAACATTCAGTACTTC
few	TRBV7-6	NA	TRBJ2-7	CASTPLGGTYEQYF	TGTGCCAGCACCCCATTAGGCGGGACCTACGAGCAGTACTTC
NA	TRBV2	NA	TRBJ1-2	CASAGDNYGYTF	TGTGCCAGCGCCGGGGATAACTATGGCTACACCTTC
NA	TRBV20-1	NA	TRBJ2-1	CSARDLGLARITYNEQFF	TGCAGTGCTAGAGATCTAGGGCTAGCGCGGATCACCTACAATGAGCAGTTCTTC
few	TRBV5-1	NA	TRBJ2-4	CASSRRGAGKNIQYF	TGCGCCAGCAGCCGAAGGGGGGCAGGAAAAAACATTCAGTACTTC
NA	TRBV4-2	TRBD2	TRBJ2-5	CASSQGTSGGGETQYF	TGTGCCAGCAGCCAGGGGACTAGCGGGGGCGGGGAGACCCAGTACTTC
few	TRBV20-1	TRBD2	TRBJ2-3	CSASRREREDTQYF	TGCAGTGCTAGTCGGCGGGAGAGGGAGGATACGCAGTATTTT
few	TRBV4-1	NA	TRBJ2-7	CASSQGQYSQGEQYF	TGCGCCAGCAGCCAAGGACAGTATTCCCAAGGCGAGCAGTACTTC
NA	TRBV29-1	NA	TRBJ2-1	CSVVGKTSSYNEQFF	TGCAGCGTCGTAGGAAAGACGAGCTCCTACAATGAGCAGTTCTTC
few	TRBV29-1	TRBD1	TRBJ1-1	CSVLLQGVNTEAFF	TGCAGCGTATTATTACAGGGGGTGAACACTGAAGCTTTCTTT
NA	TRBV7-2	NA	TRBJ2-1	CASSLPPWSGRNEQFF	TGTGCCAGCAGCTTACCACCATGGAGCGGACGCAATGAGCAGTTCTTC
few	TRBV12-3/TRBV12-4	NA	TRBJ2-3	CASLRLATDTQYF	TGTGCCAGCCTCCGGCTTGCTACAGATACGCAGTATTTT
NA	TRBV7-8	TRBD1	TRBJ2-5	CASSLMGQGGAQYF	TGTGCCAGCAGCTTAATGGGACAGGGGGGAGCCCAGTACTTC
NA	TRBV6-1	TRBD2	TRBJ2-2	CASRLAPLTGELFF	TGTGCCAGCCGACTAGCGCCTTTGACCGGGGAGCTGTTTTTT
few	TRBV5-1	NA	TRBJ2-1	CASSLALLGNEQFF	TGCGCCAGCAGCTTGGCACTACTCGGGAATGAGCAGTTCTTC
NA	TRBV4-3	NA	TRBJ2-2	CASSQERVYKAGELFF	TGCGCCAGCAGCCAAGAAAGAGTCTATAAGGCCGGGGAGCTGTTTTTT
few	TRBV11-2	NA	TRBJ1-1	CASSPRGRTNTEAFF	TGTGCCAGCAGCCCCCGGGGTCGTACGAACACTGAAGCTTTCTTT
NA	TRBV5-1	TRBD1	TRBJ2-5	CASSNPGTGRPQYF	TGCGCCAGCAGCAACCCCGGGACAGGCCGGCCCCAGTACTTC
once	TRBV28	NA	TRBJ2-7	CASSHQGTPEQYF	TGTGCCAGCAGTCATCAGGGGACACCCGAGCAGTACTTC
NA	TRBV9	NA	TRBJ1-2	CASSGKPTGSGGYTF	TGTGCCAGCAGCGGAAAGCCTACAGGGTCCGGTGGCTACACCTTC
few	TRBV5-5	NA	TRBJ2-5	CASSLRMAPGTQYF	TGTGCCAGCAGCTTGCGAATGGCCCCGGGGACCCAGTACTTC
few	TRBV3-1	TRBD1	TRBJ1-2	CASSRDPTGNYGYTF	TGTGCCAGCAGCCGAGACCCGACAGGGAACTATGGCTACACCTTC
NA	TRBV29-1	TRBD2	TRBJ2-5	CSAILAEETQYF	TGCAGCGCAATTCTAGCGGAAGAGACCCAGTACTTC
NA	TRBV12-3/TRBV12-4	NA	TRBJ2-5	CASSLTGIEFF	TGTGCCAGCAGTTTAACTGGGATCGAGTTCTTC
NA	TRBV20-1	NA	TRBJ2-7	CSTSMRSGPRPYEQYF	TGCAGTACTAGCATGAGATCGGGACCTAGGCCCTACGAGCAGTACTTC
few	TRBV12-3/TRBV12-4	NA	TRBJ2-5	CASKVGLQETQYF	TGTGCCAGTAAAGTGGGATTACAAGAGACCCAGTACTTC
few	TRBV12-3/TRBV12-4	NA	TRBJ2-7	CASRLRGAHEQYF	TGTGCCAGCAGATTGAGGGGGGCCCACGAGCAGTACTTC
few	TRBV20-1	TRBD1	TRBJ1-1	CSAMGQVLNTEAFF	TGCAGTGCTATGGGACAGGTATTGAACACTGAAGCTTTCTTT
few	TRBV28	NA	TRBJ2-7	CASSLSRRAYEQYF	TGTGCCAGCAGTTTATCCCGCAGGGCCTACGAGCAGTACTTC
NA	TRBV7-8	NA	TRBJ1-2	CASSLGFGGEGAYTF	TGTGCCAGCAGCTTAGGATTTGGGGGGGAGGGCGCCTACACCTTC
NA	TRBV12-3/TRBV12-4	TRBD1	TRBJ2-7	CASSWFSGGQGAYEQYF	TGTGCCAGCAGTTGGTTCTCCGGGGGACAGGGGGCCTACGAGCAGTACTTC
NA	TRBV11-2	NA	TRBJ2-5	CATQGPHSKETQYF	TGTGCCACCCAAGGGCCCCACTCTAAAGAGACCCAGTACTTC
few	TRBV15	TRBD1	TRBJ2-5	CATSPRGQALLQETQYF	TGTGCCACCAGCCCTCGCGGACAGGCCTTACTTCAAGAGACCCAGTACTTC
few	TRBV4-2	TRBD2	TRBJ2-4	CASSQSPSGRAKNIQYF	TGTGCCAGCAGCCAGTCTCCTAGCGGGAGGGCCAAAAACATTCAGTACTTC
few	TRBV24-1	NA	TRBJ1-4	CATSGAGRNEKLFF	TGTGCCACCAGTGGTGCCGGGCGAAACGAAAAACTGTTTTTT
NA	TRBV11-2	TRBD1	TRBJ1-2	CASSATTGGNGYTF	TGTGCCAGCAGCGCGACGACAGGGGGCAATGGCTACACCTTC
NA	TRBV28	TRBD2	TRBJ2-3	CASSLGLAEGRDTQYF	TGTGCCAGCAGTCTGGGACTAGCGGAGGGGAGGGATACGCAGTATTTT
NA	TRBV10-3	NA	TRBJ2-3	CAIRGASRTDTQYF	TGTGCCATCAGGGGGGCTAGCCGCACAGATACGCAGTATTTT
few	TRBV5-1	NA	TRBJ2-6	CASSLGHGGSGANVLTF	TGCGCCAGCAGCCTGGGACACGGTGGCTCTGGGGCCAACGTCCTGACTTTC
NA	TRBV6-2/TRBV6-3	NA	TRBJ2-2	CASSSGDRAGELFF	TGTGCCAGCAGTTCCGGGGATCGCGCCGGGGAGCTGTTTTTT
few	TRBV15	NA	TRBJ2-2	CATSRDAHSTGELFF	TGTGCCACCAGCAGAGATGCGCATTCCACCGGGGAGCTGTTTTTT